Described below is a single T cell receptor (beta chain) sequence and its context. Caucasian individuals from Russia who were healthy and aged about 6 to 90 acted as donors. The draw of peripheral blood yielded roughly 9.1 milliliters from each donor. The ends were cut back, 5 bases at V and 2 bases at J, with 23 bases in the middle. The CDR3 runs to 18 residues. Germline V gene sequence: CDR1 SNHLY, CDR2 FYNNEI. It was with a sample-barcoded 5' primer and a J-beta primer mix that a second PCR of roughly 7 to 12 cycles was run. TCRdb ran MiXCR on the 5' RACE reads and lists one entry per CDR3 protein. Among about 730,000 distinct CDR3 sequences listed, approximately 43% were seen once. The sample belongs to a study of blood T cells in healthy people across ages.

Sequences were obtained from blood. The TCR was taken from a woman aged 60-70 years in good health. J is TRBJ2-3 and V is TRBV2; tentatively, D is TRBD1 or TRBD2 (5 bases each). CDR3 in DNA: TGTGCCAGCAGTTCCCTAGGATCGGGGAAGGGGTACACAGATACGCAGTATTTT. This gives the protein CASSSLGSGKGYTDTQYF.